This T cell receptor (beta chain) came from a study of CD8 T cells in Susac syndrome. The CDR3 spans 15 residues. Germline V gene lookup returns CDR1 SGHNT and CDR2 YENEEA. With V trimmed by 6 bases and J by 5 bases, 12 bases remained unmatched. RNA amounts of 0.5 to 1 ug underwent reverse transcription with random hexamers. One entry per CDR3 protein, called by TCRdb with MiXCR from the immunoSEQ multiplex PCR reads. In the table there are 95,000 to 150,000 distinct CDR3 sequences, roughly 94% of which are singletons. Recently defined diagnostic criteria classed the Susac syndrome patients as definite or probable.

The source material was CD8+ T cells from PBMCs. The clonotype originates from a human donor with Susac syndrome. The rearrangement joins TRBV11-3 to TRBJ2-5, with TRBD2 matching 7 bases. For the CDR3, the DNA is TGTGCCAGCAGTTTGGGGGGGGACCCTCGGGAGACCCAGTACTTC. Translation: CASSLGGDPRETQYF.